This T cell receptor (beta chain) was recorded in a study of molecular identifiers for immune sequencing clone quantification (dated by TCRdb to the late 2010s). Turning to the overall study: For a replicate experiment, RNA from around 20,000 or 99,000 naive CD8 T cells was divided into five aliquots, of which four were sequenced. This methods study benchmarked molecular-identifier clustering-based TCR repertoire sequencing (MIDCIRS) and TCR RNA copy counting, using CD8 T cells to do so.

The CDR3 holds 16 amino acids from the cysteine to the phenylalanine. Just CDR3 DNA is preserved here, 48 bases in frame from base 1. Clipping removes 5 bases from V and 0 bases from J, with 10 as the unmatched junction base count. Libraries were built with PCR. TCRdb shows the sequencer as Illumina HiSeq 4000. Bulk TCR libraries were prepared as previously described, using TCR primers listed in Table S5. The Qiagen AllPrep DNA/RNA kit was used to purify total RNA. Before any analysis, reads coming from multiple sequencing runs of the same library were combined into one pool. Per the source publication's procedure: Reads were retained only if an exact TCR constant sequence was present, and the retained reads were trimmed to 150 nt and grouped according to their 12-nt molecular barcodes. Within each barcode group, reads were sub-clustered at a 15% Levenshtein threshold, and quality-weighted consensus sequences were built per RNA molecule. Non-functional sequences were excluded, and lower-count sequences lying one edit away from another sequence were also excluded. Based on a fit of two negative binomial distributions, barcode sub-clusters having less than 20% of the maximum read count were discarded. TCRdb handled the public reads itself, with Q25 trimming in fastp and clone calling in MiXCR, and kept productive beta chains. Duplicate CDR3 protein sequences are folded into a single record with the most common DNA and genes. V and J calls and clone size were set by TCRdb, not the authors. The sample yields just under 650,000 distinct CDR3 sequences; 20% were counted once. Of the sample, 0.7% to 1% is held by the ten largest clones.

Naive CD8 T cell libraries were made from about 20,000 to 1,000,000 sorted cells using 10%, 30% or 50% of purified RNA. Naive CD8 T cells, defined as CD8+CD4-CCR7+CD45RA+, were FACS-sorted into RLT Plus buffer on a BD FACSAria II. To test detection sensitivity, Jurkat RNA equal to ten TCR copies was added to samples of about 17,000-1,100,000 naive CD8 T cells. Enrichment of CD8 T cells was performed with RosetteSep CD8+ T Cell Enrichment Cocktail and Ficoll-Paque, after which ACK red cell lysis was carried out. Regarding this clonotype: Its antigen is still unknown. Per-base qualities were not stored, and no clone one base away is much larger.

Points the paper makes about the study in general: The naive libraries included spiked-in Jurkat TCR RNA (about ten copies' worth), and this RNA is not part of the donor repertoire. In CMV-specific effector cells, clones with more than 20 RNA copies contained over 97% of molecules, whereas in naive cells such clones contained under 1% of molecules. Approximately 3 recovered TCR RNA copies per cell were obtained by modeling, versus around 10 by digital PCR, implying a capture efficiency of 25% to 30%. Highly expanded clone sizes could be underestimated because identical TCR molecules may share a barcode. Spiked-in Jurkat TCR RNA equal to a single cell's worth was reported to be detectable even within one million naive CD8 T cells. When barcode sub-clustering was not used, chimeric consensus sequences inflated TCR diversity, with chimeras reaching as high as 47%.

Rearrangement joined TRBV12-3 or TRBV12-4 to TRBJ2-7; 7 of the junction bases match TRBD1. The sample consisted of naive CD8+ T cells from blood, with Jurkat cell RNA spiked in. The cell subset or site label of this sample denotes: FACS-sorted CD8+CD4-CCR7+CD45RA+ naive T cells. The TCR was taken from a human donor in good health. Some libraries in this study had Jurkat cell RNA spiked in. The DNA sequence is TGTGCCAGCAGTGGGCCTGAGGGGGCCCGCTCCTACGAGCAGTACTTC. Translation gives CASSGPEGARSYEQYF.